This passage covers 12 T cell receptor beta chains from one sample sequenced in a study of blood T cell repertoires in COVID-19 (dated by TCRdb to 2020 to 2022). The library came from the immunoSEQ multiplex PCR assay. TCRdb carries this immuneACCESS record with in-frame sequences only. Its versions omit some clonotypes, under half of them owing to an unresolved V gene in the studies checked, with the rest unexplained. The sample has around 110,000 clones on record, roughly 84% of them singletons. Of the sample, around 4.2% is held by the ten largest clones. Specimen: peripheral blood. Receptor source: a human donor in a cohort sampled during active COVID-19.

The CDR3 nucleotides read TGTGCCAGCAGCTTTAAACTAGCGGGAGGAACACCCTACAATGAGCAGTTCTTC. Its translation is CASSFKLAGGTPYNEQFF. The chain couples TRBV7-2 to TRBJ2-1, with 12 bases fitting TRBD2. This CDR3 is built from 18 residues. J gave up 2 bases and V 3 bases, and 8 bases lay outside the gene matches. Looked up from germline, CDR1 is SGHTA and CDR2 is FQGNSA.

The chain uses TRBV19 and TRBJ1-1, with 11 nucleotides matching TRBD1. The V gene's germline CDR1 is LNHDA and CDR2 SQIVND (reference sequence). Trimming took 3 bases from V and 3 from J; bases not matched to a gene: 3. This CDR3 region has 15 residues. As DNA, the CDR3 is TGTGCCAGTAGTATTGGGACAGGGGGTCACACTGAAGCTTTCTTT. Its translation: CASSIGTGGHTEAFF. Variable domain in full (rest from reference TRBV19 and TRBJ1-1): DGGITQSPKYLFRKEGQNVTLSCEQNLNHDAMYWYRQDPGQGLRLIYYSQIVNDFQKGDIAEGYSVSREKKESFPLTVTSAQKNPTAFYLCASSIGTGGHTEAFFGQGTRLTVV.

The chain joins TRBV9 to TRBJ2-3; 8 bases match TRBD2. With 0 bases clipped from V and 1 base from J, the junction kept 1 base outside the gene matches. This CDR3 has 15 residues. The germline CDR1 and CDR2 sequences are SGDLS and YYNGEE. Written as DNA, the CDR3 is TGTGCCAGCAGCGTAGGTAGCGGGGGCACAGATACGCAGTATTTT. This sequence encodes CASSVGSGGTDTQYF.

CDR3 sequence: CASSHLAGGYNEQFF. In DNA form, the CDR3 reads TGTGCCAGCAGCCACCTAGCGGGAGGTTACAATGAGCAGTTCTTC. The chain couples TRBV3-1 (or the pseudogene TRBV3-2) to TRBJ2-1; 11 nucleotides match TRBD2. This CDR3 is 15 amino acids long. Trimming removed 3 bases from V and 4 bases from J; junction bases left unmatched: 2. The germline V gene has CDR1 LGHDT and CDR2 YNNKEL (reference sequence).

The chain joins TRBV12-3 or TRBV12-4 to TRBJ2-1; D call uncertain. The CDR3 is 13 amino acids. V lost 2 bases and J lost 7, with 9 bases in between. In DNA form, the CDR3 reads TGTGCCAGCAGTTTAAGCACGCGGAATGAGCAGTTCTTC. It encodes CASSLSTRNEQFF.

This clone has only a few counts. The V and J genes are TRBV4-3 and TRBJ2-4, with TRBD2 matching 10 bases. This CDR3 region has 18 residues. Per the germline V gene, CDR1 is LGHNA and CDR2 is YSLEER. Trimming cost V 0 bases and J 2 bases; bases outside gene matches: 7. Written as DNA, the CDR3 is TGCGCCAGCAGCCAAGAACCTAGCGGGAGCTTAACCAAAAACATTCAGTACTTC. Its translation: CASSQEPSGSLTKNIQYF.

The chain joins TRBV5-6 to TRBJ2-3, with 7 bases lining up with TRBD1. V lost 2 bases, J lost 4 bases, and 10 bases stayed unmatched. Germline V CDR1 and CDR2: SGHDT, YYEEEE. The CDR3 is 16 amino acids. The CDR3 DNA is TGTGCCAGCAGCTTTAGCGCGACAGGGTCTGCAGATACGCAGTATTTT. This translates into CASSFSATGSADTQYF.

This clone came up once. The chain uses TRBV27 and TRBJ1-1; 8 nucleotides line up with TRBD1. The CDR3 sequence is 14 residues long. CDR1 and CDR2 (germline): MNHEY, SMNVEV (reference sequence). Trimming at V came to 8 bases and at J to 1 base, leaving 6 bases not matched to a gene. CDR3 loop: CASASGQANTEAFF. The CDR3 nucleotides are TGTGCCAGCGCCTCGGGACAGGCGAACACTGAAGCTTTCTTT.

This clone was counted between two and nine times. The V call is TRBV19, the J call TRBJ2-1, with TRBD1 identical over 10 bases. The V and J ends lost 4 bases and 7 bases, in that order; junction bases with no gene match: 10. This CDR3 is 16 amino acids long. The germline gives CDR1 LNHDA, CDR2 SQIVND (reference sequence). DNA of the CDR3: TGTGCCAGTAGTACGAGTCCGGGACAGGGGAGGAATGAGCAGTTCTTC. Amino acid sequence: CASSTSPGQGRNEQFF. The full variable domain, its missing parts supplied by reference TRBV19 and TRBJ2-1, is DGGITQSPKYLFRKEGQNVTLSCEQNLNHDAMYWYRQDPGQGLRLIYYSQIVNDFQKGDIAEGYSVSREKKESFPLTVTSAQKNPTAFYLCASSTSPGQGRNEQFFGPGTRLTVL.

The V gene is TRBV7-3, the J gene TRBJ2-1, with 7 nucleotides matching TRBD1. The CDR3 runs to 14 residues. Germline values: CDR1 SGHTA, CDR2 FQGTGA. V gave up 2 bases and J gave up 9 bases; unmatched junction bases: 7. CDR3 bases: TGTGCCAGCAGCTTATTATCAGGGGGTGGTGAGCAGTTCTTC. It translates to CASSLLSGGGEQFF.

V gene TRBV5-5 combines with J gene TRBJ1-5; no clear D. The CDR3 totals 13 residues. V was cut by 3 bases and J by 5 bases, with 9 bases left in between. The germline V gene encodes CDR1 SGHKS and CDR2 YYEKEE (reference sequence). CDR3 coding DNA: TGTGCCAGCAGCTCCGGGTGGGATCAGCCCCAGCATTTT. Amino acid sequence: CASSSGWDQPQHF.

CDR3 DNA: TGTGCCAGCAGTGCTCCTAACTCCTATAATTCACCCCTCCACTTT. Amino acids: CASSAPNSYNSPLHF. This chain links TRBV25-1 with TRBJ1-6; no clear D. The CDR3 has 15 residues. Trimming removed 4 bases from V and 0 bases from J, with 7 bases in between. Per the germline V gene, CDR1 is MGHDK and CDR2 is SYGVNS.